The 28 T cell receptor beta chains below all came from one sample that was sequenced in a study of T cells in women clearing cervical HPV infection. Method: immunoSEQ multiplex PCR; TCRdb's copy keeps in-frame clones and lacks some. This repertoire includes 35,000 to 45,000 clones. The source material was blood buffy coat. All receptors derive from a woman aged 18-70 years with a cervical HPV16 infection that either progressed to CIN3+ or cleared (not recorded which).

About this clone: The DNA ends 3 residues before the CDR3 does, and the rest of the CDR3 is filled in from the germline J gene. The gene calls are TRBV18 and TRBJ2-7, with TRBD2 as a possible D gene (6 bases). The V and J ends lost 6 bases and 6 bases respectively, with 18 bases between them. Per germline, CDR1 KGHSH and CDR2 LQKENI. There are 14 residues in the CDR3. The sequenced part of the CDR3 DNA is TGTGCCAGCTCGCCGGTGATTCGGGGAGGCGAG. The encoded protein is CASSPVIRGGE. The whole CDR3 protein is CASSPVIRGGEQYF. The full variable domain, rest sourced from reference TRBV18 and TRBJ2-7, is NAGVMQNPRHLVRRRGQEARLRCSPMKGHSHVYWYRQLPEEGLKFMVYLQKENIIDESGMPKERFSAEFPKEGPSILRIQQVVRGDSAAYFCASSPVIRGGEQYFGPGTRLTVT.

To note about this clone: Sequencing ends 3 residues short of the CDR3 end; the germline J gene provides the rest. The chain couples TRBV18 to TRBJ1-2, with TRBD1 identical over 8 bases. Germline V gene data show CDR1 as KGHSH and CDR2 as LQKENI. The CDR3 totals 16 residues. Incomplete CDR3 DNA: TGTGCCAGCTCACCCCCGAGCCCCGGGACAGGCTACGAC. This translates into CASSPPSPGTGYD. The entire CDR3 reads CASSPPSPGTGYDYTF.

CDR3 DNA, as far as it was read: TGTGCCAGCAGTCAGACGGCCGCAGGGACTGAA. Translation: CASSQTAAGTE. The CDR3 in its entirety is CASSQTAAGTEAFF. V gene TRBV6-2 or TRBV6-3 combines with J gene TRBJ1-1; a weak D match, TRBD1 (5 bases). The read ends 3 residues before the CDR3 terminus; that terminus is restored from the germline J gene. The V and J ends lost 5 bases and 5 bases respectively, with 15 bases between them. Per the germline V gene, CDR1 is MNHEY and CDR2 is SVGEGT. The CDR3 length is 14 residues.

The sequenced CDR3 bases are TGTGCCAGCAGTTTAGGAAGTGTAGGGGCCAGCAATCAGCCC. Protein: CASSLGSVGASNQP. The complete CDR3 protein is CASSLGSVGASNQPQHF. This chain uses TRBV12-3 or TRBV12-4 with TRBJ1-5, with TRBD1 as a possible D gene (5 bases). The CDR3 goes on 3 residues after the read ends, and that part is filled in from the germline J gene. The V and J ends lost 1 base and 1 base respectively, with 14 bases between them. This CDR3 is built from 17 residues.

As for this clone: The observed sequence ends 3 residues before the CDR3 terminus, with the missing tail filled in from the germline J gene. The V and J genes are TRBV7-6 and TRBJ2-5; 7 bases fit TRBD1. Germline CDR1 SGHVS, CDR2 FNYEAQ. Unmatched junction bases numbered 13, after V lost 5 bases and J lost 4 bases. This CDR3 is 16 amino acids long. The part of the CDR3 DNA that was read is TGTGCCAGCAGCCGCGATGGGACAGCCAGGCGAGAGACC. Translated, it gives CASSRDGTARRET. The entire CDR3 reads CASSRDGTARRETQYF.

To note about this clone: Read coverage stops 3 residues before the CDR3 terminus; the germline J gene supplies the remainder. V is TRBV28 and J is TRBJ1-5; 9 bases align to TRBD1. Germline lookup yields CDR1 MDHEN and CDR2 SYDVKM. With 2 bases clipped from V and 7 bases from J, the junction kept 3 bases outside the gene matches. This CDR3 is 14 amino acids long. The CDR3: CASSLGTGRQPQHF. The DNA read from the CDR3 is TGTGCCAGCAGTTTAGGGACAGGGCGACAGCCC.

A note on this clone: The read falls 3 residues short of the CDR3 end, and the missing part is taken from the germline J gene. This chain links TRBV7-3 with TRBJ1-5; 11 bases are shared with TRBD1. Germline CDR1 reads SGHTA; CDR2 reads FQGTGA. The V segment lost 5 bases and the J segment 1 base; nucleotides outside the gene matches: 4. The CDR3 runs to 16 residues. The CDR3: CASSNRDRGSNQPQHF. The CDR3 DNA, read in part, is TGTGCCAGCAGCAACCGGGACAGGGGGAGCAATCAGCCC.

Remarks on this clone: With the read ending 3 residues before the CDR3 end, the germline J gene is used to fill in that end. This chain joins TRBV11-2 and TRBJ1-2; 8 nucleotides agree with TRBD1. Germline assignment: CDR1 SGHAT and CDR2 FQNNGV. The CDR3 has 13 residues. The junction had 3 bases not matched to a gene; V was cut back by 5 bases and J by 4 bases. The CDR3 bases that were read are TGTGCCAGCAGCGCCACAGGGGGCTATGGC. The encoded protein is CASSATGGYG. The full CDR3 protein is CASSATGGYGYTF.

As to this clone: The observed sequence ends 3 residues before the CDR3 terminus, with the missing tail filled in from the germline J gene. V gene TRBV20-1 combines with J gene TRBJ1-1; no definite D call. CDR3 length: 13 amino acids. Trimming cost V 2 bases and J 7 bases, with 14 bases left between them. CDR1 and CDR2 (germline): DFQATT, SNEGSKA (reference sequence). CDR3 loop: CSARNARGGEAFF. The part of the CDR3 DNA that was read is TGCAGTGCTAGAAACGCCCGGGGAGGTGAA.

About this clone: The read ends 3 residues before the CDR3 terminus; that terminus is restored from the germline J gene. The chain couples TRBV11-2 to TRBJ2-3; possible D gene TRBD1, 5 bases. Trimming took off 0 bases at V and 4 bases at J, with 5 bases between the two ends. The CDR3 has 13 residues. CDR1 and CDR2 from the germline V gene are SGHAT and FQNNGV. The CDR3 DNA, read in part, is TGTGCCAGCAGCTTAGAAGGGGCAGATACG. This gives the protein CASSLEGADT. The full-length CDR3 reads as CASSLEGADTQYF.

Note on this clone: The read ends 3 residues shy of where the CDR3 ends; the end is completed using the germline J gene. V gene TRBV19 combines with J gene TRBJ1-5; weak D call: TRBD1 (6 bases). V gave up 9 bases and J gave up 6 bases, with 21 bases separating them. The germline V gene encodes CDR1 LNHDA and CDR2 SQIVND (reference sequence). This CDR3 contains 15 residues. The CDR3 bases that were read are TGTGCCAGCCGCAAACTCCCAGGGGCAAGTCAGCCC. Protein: CASRKLPGASQP. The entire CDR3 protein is CASRKLPGASQPQHF.

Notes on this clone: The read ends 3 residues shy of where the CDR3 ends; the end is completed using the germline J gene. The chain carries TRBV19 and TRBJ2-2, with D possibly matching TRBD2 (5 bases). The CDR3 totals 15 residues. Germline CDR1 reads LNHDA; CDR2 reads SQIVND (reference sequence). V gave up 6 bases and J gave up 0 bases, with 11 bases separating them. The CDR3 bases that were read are TGTGCCAGTAGCCCGACTATTACGAACACCGGGGAG. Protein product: CASSPTITNTGE. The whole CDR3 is CASSPTITNTGELFF.

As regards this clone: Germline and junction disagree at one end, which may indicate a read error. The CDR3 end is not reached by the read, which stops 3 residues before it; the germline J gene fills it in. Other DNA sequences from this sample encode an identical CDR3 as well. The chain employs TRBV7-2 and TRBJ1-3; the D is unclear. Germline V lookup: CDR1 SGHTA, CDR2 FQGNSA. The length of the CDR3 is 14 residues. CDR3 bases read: TGTGCCAGCAGCCTCGACTACTCCGGAAACACG. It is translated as CASSLDYSGNT. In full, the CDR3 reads CASSLDYSGNTIYF.

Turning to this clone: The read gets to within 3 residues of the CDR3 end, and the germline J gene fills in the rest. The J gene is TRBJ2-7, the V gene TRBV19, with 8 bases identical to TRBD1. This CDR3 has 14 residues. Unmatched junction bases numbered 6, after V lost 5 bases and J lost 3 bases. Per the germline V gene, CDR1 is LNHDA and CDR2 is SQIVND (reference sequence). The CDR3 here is CASSAGGPNYEQYF. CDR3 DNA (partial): TGTGCCAGTAGTGCAGGGGGCCCTAACTACGAG.

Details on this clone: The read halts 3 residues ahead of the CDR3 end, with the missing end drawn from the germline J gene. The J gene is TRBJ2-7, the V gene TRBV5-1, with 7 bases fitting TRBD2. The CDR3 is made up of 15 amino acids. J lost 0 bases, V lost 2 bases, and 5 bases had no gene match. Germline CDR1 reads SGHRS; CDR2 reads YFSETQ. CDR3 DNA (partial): TGCGCCAGCAGCTTCTTGCGGGGGAGCTCCTACGAG. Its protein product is CASSFLRGSSYE. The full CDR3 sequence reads CASSFLRGSSYEQYF.

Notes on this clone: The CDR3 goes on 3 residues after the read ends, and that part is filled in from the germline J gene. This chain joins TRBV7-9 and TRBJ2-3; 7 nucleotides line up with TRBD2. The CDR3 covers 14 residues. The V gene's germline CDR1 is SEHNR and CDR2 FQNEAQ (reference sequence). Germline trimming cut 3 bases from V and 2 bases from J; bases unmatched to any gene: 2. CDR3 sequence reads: CASSFGGDTDTQYF. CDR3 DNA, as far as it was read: TGTGCCAGCAGCTTTGGGGGGGACACAGATACG.

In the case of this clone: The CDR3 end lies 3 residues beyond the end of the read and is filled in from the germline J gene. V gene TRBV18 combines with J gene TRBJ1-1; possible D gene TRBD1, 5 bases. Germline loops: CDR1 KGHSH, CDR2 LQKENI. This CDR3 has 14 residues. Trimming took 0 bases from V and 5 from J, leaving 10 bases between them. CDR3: CASSPPQGRTEAFF. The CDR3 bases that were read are TGTGCCAGCTCACCACCGCAGGGCCGGACTGAA.

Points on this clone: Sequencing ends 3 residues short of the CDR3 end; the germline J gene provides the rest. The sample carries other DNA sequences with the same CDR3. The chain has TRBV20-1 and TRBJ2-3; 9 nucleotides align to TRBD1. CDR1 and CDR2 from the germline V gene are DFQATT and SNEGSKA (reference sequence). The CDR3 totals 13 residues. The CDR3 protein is CSAPGQGQETQYF. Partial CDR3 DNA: TGCAGTGCACCTGGACAGGGGCAAGAGACG.

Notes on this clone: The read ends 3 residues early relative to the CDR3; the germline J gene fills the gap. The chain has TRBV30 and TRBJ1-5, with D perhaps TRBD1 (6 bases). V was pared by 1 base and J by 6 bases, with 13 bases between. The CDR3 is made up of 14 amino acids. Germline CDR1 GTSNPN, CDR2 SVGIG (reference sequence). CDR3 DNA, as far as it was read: TGTGCCTGGAGTGGACAGGTCTCGCGTCAGCCC. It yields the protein CAWSGQVSRQP. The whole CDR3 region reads CAWSGQVSRQPQHF. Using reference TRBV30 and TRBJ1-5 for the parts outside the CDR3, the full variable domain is SQTIHQWPATLVQPVGSPLSLECTVEGTSNPNLYWYRQAAGRGLQLLFYSVGIGQISSEVPQNLSASRPQDRQFILSSKKLLLSDSGFYLCAWSGQVSRQPQHFGDGTRLSIL.

The CDR3 protein is CASTPGFRGAEQYF. The CDR3 bases that were read are TGCGCCAGCACCCCGGGGTTCCGGGGGGCCGAG. This sequence joins TRBV10-2 and TRBJ2-7; TRBD2 might be the D (7 bases). The CDR3 end is not reached by the read, which stops 3 residues before it; the germline J gene fills it in. Deletions cut 7 bases from V and 6 bases from J, with 19 bases between. The CDR3 is 14 amino acids. The germline gives CDR1 WSHSY, CDR2 SAAADI.

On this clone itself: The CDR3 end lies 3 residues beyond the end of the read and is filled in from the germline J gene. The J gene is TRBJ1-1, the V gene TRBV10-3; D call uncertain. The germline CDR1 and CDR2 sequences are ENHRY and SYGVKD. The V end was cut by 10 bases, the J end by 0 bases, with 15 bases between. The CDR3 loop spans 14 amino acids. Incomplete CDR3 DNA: TGTGCCACCCCGCGGGAAGACCTGAACACTGAA. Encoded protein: CATPREDLNTE. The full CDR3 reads CATPREDLNTEAFF.

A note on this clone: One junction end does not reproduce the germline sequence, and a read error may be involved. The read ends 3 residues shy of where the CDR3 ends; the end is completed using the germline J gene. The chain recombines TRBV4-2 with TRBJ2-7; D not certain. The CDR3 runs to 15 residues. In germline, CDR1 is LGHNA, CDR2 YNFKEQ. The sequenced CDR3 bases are TGCGCCAGCAGCCAAGATTTGCGGTTCTCCTACGAG. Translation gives CASSQDLRFSYE. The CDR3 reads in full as CASSQDLRFSYEQYF.

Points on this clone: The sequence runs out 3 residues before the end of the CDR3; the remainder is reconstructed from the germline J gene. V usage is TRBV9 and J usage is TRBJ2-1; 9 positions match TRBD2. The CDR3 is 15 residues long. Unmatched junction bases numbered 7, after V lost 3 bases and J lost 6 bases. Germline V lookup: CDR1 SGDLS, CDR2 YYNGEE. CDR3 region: CASSAVAGVFNEQFF. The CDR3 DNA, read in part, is TGTGCCAGCAGCGCTGTAGCGGGAGTATTCAATGAG.

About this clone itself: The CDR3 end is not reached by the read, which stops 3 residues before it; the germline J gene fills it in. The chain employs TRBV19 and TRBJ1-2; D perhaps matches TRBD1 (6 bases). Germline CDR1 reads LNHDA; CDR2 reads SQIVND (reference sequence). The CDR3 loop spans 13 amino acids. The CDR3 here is CASSTRTEGDYTF. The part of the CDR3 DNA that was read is TGTGCCAGTAGTACCAGGACAGAAGGCGAC.

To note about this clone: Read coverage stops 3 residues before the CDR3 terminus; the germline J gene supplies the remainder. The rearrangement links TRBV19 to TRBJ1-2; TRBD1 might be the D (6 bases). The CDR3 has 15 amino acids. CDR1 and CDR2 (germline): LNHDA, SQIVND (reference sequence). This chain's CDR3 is CASSTRQASTDTYTF. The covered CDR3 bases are TGTGCCAGCTCTACCAGACAGGCGAGCACAGATACC.

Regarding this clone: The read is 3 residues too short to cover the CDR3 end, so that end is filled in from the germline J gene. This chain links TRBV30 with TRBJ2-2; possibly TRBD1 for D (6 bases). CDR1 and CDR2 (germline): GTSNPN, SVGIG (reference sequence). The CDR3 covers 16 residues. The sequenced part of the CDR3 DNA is TGTGCCTGGAGTGCAACAAGGGGGATTCCTAATGAAAAG. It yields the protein CAWSATRGIPNEK. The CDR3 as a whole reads CAWSATRGIPNEKLFF.

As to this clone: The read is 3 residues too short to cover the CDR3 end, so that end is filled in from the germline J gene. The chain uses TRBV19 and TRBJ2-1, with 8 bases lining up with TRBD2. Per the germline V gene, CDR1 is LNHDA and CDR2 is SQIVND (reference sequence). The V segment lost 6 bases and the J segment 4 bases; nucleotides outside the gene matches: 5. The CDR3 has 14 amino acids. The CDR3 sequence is CASRSGRGYNEQFF. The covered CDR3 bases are TGTGCCAGTAGGAGCGGGAGAGGTTACAATGAG.

The CDR3 DNA, read in part, is TGTGCCAGCAGTTCGAATGGGGCAGATACC. Amino acid sequence: CASSSNGADT. In full, the CDR3 reads CASSSNGADTYTF. J is TRBJ1-2 and V is TRBV7-9; D possibly corresponds to TRBD1 (5 bases). Read data end 3 residues before the CDR3 end; the end is taken from the germline J gene. Germline CDR1 and CDR2: SEHNR and FQNEAQ (reference sequence). The CDR3 loop spans 13 amino acids.